These T cell receptor beta chains were read from a single sample in a study of blood T cell repertoires in COVID-19. The data were produced by immunoSEQ multiplex PCR, yet TCRdb's version contains in-frame clones alone and is incomplete. The top ten hold about 14% of the sample, which has roughly 30,000 clones, around 83% seen once. Sequencing was performed on peripheral blood. These receptor sequences come from a human donor in a cohort sampled during active COVID-19. The CDR3 runs from the conserved cysteine through the conserved F or W. D genes are given only for firm matches. Rows may omit the clone size; those that give it use once, few, many or a size class.

V	D	length	J	size	DNA	CDR3
TRBV5-6	.	13	TRBJ1-4	.	TGTGCCAGCAGCTATTGGGCAGGTGAAAAACTGTTTTTT	CASSYWAGEKLFF
TRBV5-6	.	15	TRBJ1-2	.	TGTGCCAGCAGGCTGCAGGGAACTCCTAACTATGGCTACACCTTC	CASRLQGTPNYGYTF
TRBV12-5	.	15	TRBJ1-1	.	TGTGCTAGTGGTTTATTCGGGGGAAGAAGGACTGAAGCTTTCTTT	CASGLFGGRRTEAFF
TRBV23-1	TRBD1	16	TRBJ1-3	.	TGCGCCAGCAGCCCCCGGGACAGCCTCTCTGGAAACACCATATATTTT	CASSPRDSLSGNTIYF
TRBV7-9	.	15	TRBJ2-5	.	TGTGCCAGCAGCCCAAGGGGGAGAGCTGAAGAGACCCAGTACTTC	CASSPRGRAEETQYF
TRBV21-1	.	18	TRBJ2-5	once	TGTGCCAGCAGCAGCCATGGGACTAGCGGGGGGGTTCCGGAGACCCAGTACTTC	CASSSHGTSGGVPETQYF
TRBV19	.	13	TRBJ2-2	.	TGTGGGGCCCGGGGGGCGAGCACCGGGGAGCTGTTTTTT	CGARGASTGELFF
TRBV3-1/TRBV3-2	TRBD2	20	TRBJ2-6	.	TGTGCCAGCAGCCCCCCGTGGGGAGGGGCATCGATCTCTGGGGCCAACGTCCTGACTTTC	CASSPPWGGASISGANVLTF
TRBV19	TRBD1	17	TRBJ1-6	.	TGTGCCAGTAAGGGGGCTCTCGGTGCGGATTATAATTCACCCCTCCACTTT	CASKGALGADYNSPLHF
TRBV2	.	12	TRBJ2-7	few	TGTGCCAGCAGCGTCAGCTCCTACGAGCAGTACTTC	CASSVSSYEQYF
TRBV11-2	.	17	TRBJ2-5	once	TGTGCCAGCACCCCACGAGGGTACCTAGCGTCTAAAGAGACCCAGTACTTC	CASTPRGYLASKETQYF
TRBV4-1	.	17	TRBJ2-5	.	TGCGCCAGCAGCTTTACCCTGGGACTCGGAACTCAAGAGACCCAGTACTTC	CASSFTLGLGTQETQYF
TRBV28	TRBD2	13	TRBJ2-5	.	TGTGCCAGTAAACGGGGGGGCCAAGAGACCCAGTACTTC	CASKRGGQETQYF
TRBV7-8	.	13	TRBJ2-1	.	TGTGCCAGCAGCTTAGGAGCTTACAATGAGCAGTTCTTC	CASSLGAYNEQFF
TRBV4-3	.	16	TRBJ1-3	many	TGCGCCAGCAGCCAAGACAGGACTAGTTCTGGAAACACCATATATTTT	CASSQDRTSSGNTIYF
TRBV11-2	.	15	TRBJ1-6	few	TGTGCCAGCAGCTTACGGGGGGGCCGGGGATCACCCCTCCACTTT	CASSLRGGRGSPLHF
TRBV7-9	TRBD1	14	TRBJ1-3	.	TGTGCCAGCAGCTCGCAGGGGGGAGGAAACACCATATATTTT	CASSSQGGGNTIYF
TRBV25-1	.	12	TRBJ2-7	once	TGTGCCAGCAGTGAATATGGAGGCGAGCAGTACTTC	CASSEYGGEQYF
TRBV7-6	TRBD2	16	TRBJ2-2	.	TGTGCCAGCAGCTTAGCTCGCAGCGGGGGAACCGGGGAGCTGTTTTTT	CASSLARSGGTGELFF
TRBV3-1/TRBV3-2	.	14	TRBJ2-7	.	TGTGCCAGCAGCCAAGGTACTACCATCTACGAGCAGTACTTC	CASSQGTTIYEQYF
TRBV6-1	.	13	TRBJ2-5	.	TGTGCCAGCAGTGAATTGGGGAGGGAGACCCAGTACTTC	CASSELGRETQYF
TRBV6-5	TRBD1	14	TRBJ2-7	few	TGTGCCAGCAGAGAGCAGGGGGTTCAGGACGAGCAGTACTTC	CASREQGVQDEQYF
TRBV6-2/TRBV6-3	TRBD2	17	TRBJ2-7	once	TGTGCCAGCAGTTCCGGGACTAGCGGGGGTCGCGGGGGCGAGCAGTACTTC	CASSSGTSGGRGGEQYF
TRBV5-4	.	16	TRBJ2-1	.	TGTGCCAGCAGCTTGGCCCCTTCAGGTCTATGGAATGAGCAGTTCTTC	CASSLAPSGLWNEQFF
TRBV27	.	15	TRBJ2-1	.	TGTGCCAGCAGTCTTCAGGCTTCCTCCTACAATGAGCAGTTCTTC	CASSLQASSYNEQFF
TRBV6-2/TRBV6-3	TRBD2	16	TRBJ2-3	few	TGTGCCAGCAGTCCCTTGACGGGGGGGCGCTGGGATACGCAGTATTTT	CASSPLTGGRWDTQYF
TRBV18	.	13	TRBJ2-5	.	TGTGCCAGCTCACGACTAGGCCAAGAGACCCAGTACTTC	CASSRLGQETQYF
TRBV5-5	.	17	TRBJ1-4	.	TGTGCCAGCAGCTTGAAGGCCATCCTGAGGGATAATGAAAAACTGTTTTTT	CASSLKAILRDNEKLFF
TRBV6-2/TRBV6-3	.	15	TRBJ2-3	.	TGTGCCAGCAGCCTAGACAGGACTTCAGTTAATACGCAGTATTTT	CASSLDRTSVNTQYF
TRBV6-1	.	15	TRBJ2-5	.	TGTGCCAGCAGTGAGTACAGGGCGAGGCGAGAGACCCAGTACTTC	CASSEYRARRETQYF
TRBV27	.	14	TRBJ1-6	.	TGTGCCAGCAGTCCACGGGCCTATAATTCACCCCTCCACTTT	CASSPRAYNSPLHF